A single sample is the source of the 30 T cell receptor beta chains below, sequenced in a study of cytomegalovirus exposure and HLA in healthy donors. Researchers ran the PCR with 60 Vbeta and 13 Jbeta primers. Sequenced by immunoSEQ multiplex PCR; TCRdb stores in-frame clones only, minus some. This sample has about 120,000 clones, with about 68% found just once. Sequenced material: PBMCs. All receptors derive from a woman aged 40 to 49 in good health and CMV-seropositive.

The chain recombines TRBV5-4 with TRBJ2-7; 12 bases are shared with TRBD2. The CDR3 contains 17 residues. Germline V lookup: CDR1 SGHNT, CDR2 YYREEE (reference sequence). V was clipped by 3 bases and J by 0 bases; unmatched bases: 7. The CDR3 nucleotides read TGTGCCAGCAGCTCAGCACAACTAGCGGGGGGCTCCTACGAGCAGTACTTC. Encoded protein: CASSSAQLAGGSYEQYF.

This clone has just one count. V usage is TRBV7-6 and J usage is TRBJ1-2; D is unresolved. The CDR3 totals 13 residues. V was cut by 5 bases and J by 5 bases, with 12 bases left in between. Per germline, CDR1 SGHVS and CDR2 FNYEAQ. For the CDR3, the DNA is TGTGCCAGCAGCGCACCTACGGGGTATGGCTACACCTTC. It translates to CASSAPTGYGYTF.

This chain links TRBV9 with TRBJ2-3; D is perhaps TRBD1 (7 bases). This CDR3 spans 17 amino acids. Germline V gene lookup returns CDR1 SGDLS and CDR2 YYNGEE. With 0 bases removed from V and 2 bases from J, the gap between germline ends came to 16 bases. In DNA, the CDR3 is TGTGCCAGCAGCGTAGGTCGGAGGGACAGACACACAGATACGCAGTATTTT. Translated, it gives CASSVGRRDRHTDTQYF. The whole variable domain, filled in from reference TRBV9 and TRBJ2-3, reads DSGVTQTPKHLITATGQRVTLRCSPRSGDLSVYWYQQSLDQGLQFLIQYYNGEERAKGNILERFSAQQFPDLHSELNLSSLELGDSALYFCASSVGRRDRHTDTQYFGPGTRLTVL.

The rearrangement links TRBV2 to TRBJ2-3; 8 bases align to TRBD2. The V segment lost 11 bases and the J segment 5 bases; nucleotides outside the gene matches: 12. Germline lookup yields CDR1 SNHLY and CDR2 FYNNEI. The CDR3 extends over 14 amino acids. The CDR3 nucleotides are TGTGCCTCCAAAAGGAGGGCGGGGGGAGATACGCAGTATTTT. Amino acid sequence: CASKRRAGGDTQYF.

This chain joins TRBV4-1 and TRBJ2-3, with a possible D match to TRBD1 (6 bases). CDR1 is MGHRA, CDR2 YSYEKL, per germline. The CDR3 is 18 amino acids. V lost 1 base, J lost 6 bases, and 23 bases lay in between. The CDR3 bases are TGCGCCAGCAGCCAAGGCAACGGGTTAAAACAGGGCGCGGATACGCAGTATTTT. Translation: CASSQGNGLKQGADTQYF.

CDR3: CASSLVRGAGEKLFF. The CDR3 bases are TGCGCCAGCAGCTTGGTCCGAGGCGCAGGGGAAAAACTGTTTTTT. The chain joins TRBV5-1 to TRBJ1-4; maybe TRBD1 (5 bases). Deletions cut 0 bases from V and 8 bases from J, with 14 bases between. From germline, CDR1 is SGHRS and CDR2 YFSETQ. The CDR3 length is 15 residues.

The chain recombines TRBV5-4 with TRBJ2-1; 8 nucleotides line up with TRBD2. The junction had 12 bases not matched to a gene; V was cut back by 7 bases and J by 15 bases. The CDR3 is 12 amino acids. CDR1 SGHNT and CDR2 YYREEE come from the germline V gene (reference sequence). DNA of the CDR3: TGTGCCAGCGGGCCGGGGACTAGGTCGCTGTTCTTC. Encoded protein: CASGPGTRSLFF.

This chain connects TRBV5-4 to TRBJ2-7; 9 nucleotides agree with TRBD2. The germline gives CDR1 SGHNT, CDR2 YYREEE (reference sequence). The ends lost 2 bases at V and 4 bases at J; junction bases unmatched: 10. This CDR3 is built from 16 residues. CDR3 sequence (DNA): TGTGCCAGCAGCTTTCACCGGTCCAGCGGGAGGTACGAGCAGTACTTC. Its protein is CASSFHRSSGRYEQYF.

The rearrangement joins TRBV7-2 to TRBJ2-7; TRBD2 matches at 10 bases. This CDR3 spans 18 amino acids. V lost 5 bases to trimming and J lost 0 bases; unmatched junction nucleotides: 13. Germline assignment: CDR1 SGHTA and CDR2 FQGNSA. CDR3 DNA sequence: TGTGCCAGCAGCCCACGCCCGGGACTAGCGCCTCGCTCCTACGAGCAGTACTTC. Its protein product is CASSPRPGLAPRSYEQYF.

The V and J genes are TRBV4-1 and TRBJ1-1, with D unclear. Trimming took 3 bases from V and 0 from J, leaving 8 bases between them. CDR3 length: 14 amino acids. CDR1 and CDR2 from the germline V gene are MGHRA and YSYEKL. The CDR3 bases are TGCGCCAGCAGCCAGGCCGGGATGAACACTGAAGCTTTCTTT. It translates to CASSQAGMNTEAFF.

On this clone itself: One end of the junction is discordant with germline, which a read error may explain. The J gene is TRBJ2-1, the V gene TRBV15, with TRBD2 matching over 9 bases. CDR1 is LNHNV and CDR2 is YYDKDF in the germline V gene (reference sequence). The length of the CDR3 is 12 residues. DNA for the CDR3: TGTGCCACCAACAGAGATAGCGGGGGTCCCTTCTTC. Translating it yields CATNRDSGGPFF.

This chain uses TRBV5-1 with TRBJ2-3; 7 nucleotides align to TRBD2. The V gene end was trimmed by 0 bases and the J gene end by 8 bases; junction bases not matched to a gene: 3. Germline V CDR1 and CDR2: SGHRS, YFSETQ. CDR3 length equals 13 residues. This CDR3 reads CASSLGDYPTQYF. The CDR3 DNA is TGCGCCAGCAGCTTGGGGGACTATCCTACGCAGTATTTT.

The rearrangement joins TRBV2 to TRBJ1-2; D is ambiguous. This CDR3 is 12 amino acids long. The V end lost 8 bases, the J end lost 1 base, and 8 bases lay between the germline ends. Germline V gives CDR1 SNHLY, CDR2 FYNNEI. The CDR3 region has the DNA TGTGCCAGCCAACAAGTTAACTATGGCTACACCTTC. Its translation: CASQQVNYGYTF.

With respect to this clone: The sample has other DNA sequences that encode this CDR3 too. The V gene is TRBV7-9, the J gene TRBJ2-7; a possible D gene is TRBD1 (6 bases). V was cut by 3 bases and J by 9 bases, with 30 bases left in between. The CDR3 is made up of 18 amino acids. The V gene's germline CDR1 is SEHNR and CDR2 FQNEAQ (reference sequence). The CDR3 here is CASSFYSDEPLARGGQYF. CDR3 coding DNA: TGTGCCAGCAGCTTCTACTCGGATGAGCCGTTGGCCAGGGGTGGGCAGTACTTC.

The chain recombines TRBV5-1 with TRBJ2-1; 8 nucleotides agree with TRBD2. Trimming cost V 0 bases and J 8 bases; bases outside gene matches: 4. The CDR3 totals 14 residues. CDR1 is SGHRS and CDR2 is YFSETQ in the germline V gene. The CDR3 DNA follows: TGCGCCAGCAGCTTGGCGGGAGGGAGGTATGAGCAGTTCTTC. Protein product: CASSLAGGRYEQFF.

This clone turned up a few times. This chain connects TRBV27 to TRBJ2-7; 7 nucleotides line up with TRBD1. CDR1 and CDR2 (germline): MNHEY, SMNVEV (reference sequence). V lost 2 bases and J lost 3; bases outside the gene matches: 1. This CDR3 has 13 residues. Here the CDR3 reads CASSLHRGYEQYF. The DNA for the CDR3 is TGTGCCAGCAGTTTACACAGGGGCTACGAGCAGTACTTC.

In its sample, this clone was seen once. This rearrangement joins TRBV2 to TRBJ1-2; D remains unclear. The CDR3 is 13 residues long. The germline V gene has CDR1 SNHLY and CDR2 FYNNEI. The germline V and J ends were trimmed by 2 bases and 2 bases, with 6 bases remaining between them. CDR3 sequence (DNA): TGTGCCAGCAGTGAATACAGCAACTATGGCTACACCTTC. This encodes CASSEYSNYGYTF.

The chain couples TRBV5-1 to TRBJ2-5; TRBD2 aligns across 8 bases. The CDR3 covers 14 residues. Germline V gene lookup returns CDR1 SGHRS and CDR2 YFSETQ. The junction had 4 bases not matched to a gene; V was cut back by 0 bases and J by 6 bases. The CDR3: CASSLDGRVQTQYF. DNA for the CDR3: TGCGCCAGCAGCTTGGACGGGAGGGTGCAGACCCAGTACTTC.

V and J are TRBV6-5 and TRBJ2-5; D is possibly TRBD1 (5 bases). The DNA matches TRBJ2-7 better at its end, which makes the J call doubtful. This CDR3 is built from 14 residues. Germline CDR1 is MNHEY and CDR2 is SVGAGI. CDR3 in amino acids: CASSKQASAYEQYF. The CDR3 nucleotides are TGTGCCAGCAGTAAACAGGCGAGCGCCTACGAGCAGTACTTC.

The J gene is TRBJ2-1, the V gene TRBV9, with TRBD1 as a possible D gene (6 bases). Per germline, CDR1 SGDLS and CDR2 YYNGEE. This CDR3 comprises 17 residues. The V end was cut by 0 bases, the J end by 8 bases, with 21 bases between. The CDR3, as DNA: TGTGCCAGCAGCGTAGCGCTTGGGGGCGCCGGTGCCGATGAGCAGTTCTTC. Its translation: CASSVALGGAGADEQFF.

This chain connects TRBV7-6 to TRBJ2-1, with 8 bases matching TRBD2. CDR1 is SGHVS and CDR2 is FNYEAQ in the germline V gene. The CDR3 totals 17 residues. Losses at the gene ends were 1 base for V and 0 bases for J; bases not matched to a gene: 5. The CDR3, as DNA: TGTGCCAGCAGCTTAGGAGAGCGGGGGAGCTCCTACAATGAGCAGTTCTTC. Protein sequence: CASSLGERGSSYNEQFF.

V is TRBV7-6 and J is TRBJ2-7, with 14 bases identical to TRBD2. V trimming: 4 bases; J trimming: 0 bases; junction bases outside the gene matches: 11. Per the germline V gene, CDR1 is SGHVS and CDR2 is FNYEAQ. The CDR3 covers 19 residues. CDR3 in amino acids: CASSSRGTSGSAPSYEQYF. The CDR3 DNA is TGTGCCAGCAGCTCCCGGGGGACTAGCGGGAGCGCCCCCTCCTACGAGCAGTACTTC.

This clone was observed a few times. The chain links TRBV19 to TRBJ2-1, with 14 nucleotides matching TRBD2. There are 14 residues in the CDR3. Trimming cost V 6 bases and J 8 bases; bases outside gene matches: 3. The germline V gene has CDR1 LNHDA and CDR2 SQIVND (reference sequence). CDR3 DNA sequence: TGTGCCAGTAGCCGGACTAGCGGGAGGTATGAGCAGTTCTTC. It codes for CASSRTSGRYEQFF.

The sample holds one count of this clone. The chain couples TRBV5-6 to TRBJ2-3, with 9 bases aligning to TRBD2. This CDR3 has 16 amino acids. The V gene's germline CDR1 is SGHDT and CDR2 YYEEEE. Germline trimming cut 2 bases from V and 3 bases from J; bases unmatched to any gene: 7. This CDR3 reads CASSLRLAGETDTQYF. CDR3 in DNA: TGTGCCAGCAGCTTACGCTTAGCGGGAGAGACAGATACGCAGTATTTT.

The chain employs TRBV21-1 and TRBJ2-6; the D call in the table, TRBD1, was not verified against the DNA. TRBV21-1 is given as a pseudogene. This CDR3 comprises 21 residues. The DNA for the CDR3 is TGTGCCAGCAGCAAAGCGCTTTTGTTGGAGACAGGGAGCTCTGGGGCCAACGTCCTGACTTTC. Residues: CASSKALLLETGSSGANVLTF.

This chain joins TRBV7-9 and TRBJ1-2, with 9 nucleotides matching TRBD1. Looked up from germline, CDR1 is SEHNR and CDR2 is FQNEAQ (reference sequence). CDR3 length: 15 amino acids. J lost 4 bases, V lost 5 bases, and 8 bases had no gene match. The CDR3 loop is CASSPRTGVSYGYTF. CDR3 in DNA: TGTGCCAGCAGCCCCCGGACAGGGGTCAGCTATGGCTACACCTTC.

As for this clone: The same CDR3 can be traced to other DNA sequences in this sample. The chain combines TRBV4-1 with TRBJ1-1; D possibly corresponds to TRBD1 (5 bases). V was shortened by 0 bases and J by 0 bases, with 17 bases between the two germline ends. This CDR3 has 18 residues. Germline values: CDR1 MGHRA, CDR2 YSYEKL. The CDR3 reads CASSQEAGQGGMNTEAFF. The CDR3 DNA reads as TGCGCCAGCAGCCAAGAAGCGGGGCAGGGTGGGATGAACACTGAAGCTTTCTTT.

This chain uses TRBV7-2 with TRBJ2-1, with 13 bases matching TRBD2. V gave up 0 bases and J gave up 6 bases; unmatched junction bases: 11. CDR3 size: 19 residues. Per the germline V gene, CDR1 is SGHTA and CDR2 is FQGNSA. The CDR3 DNA is TGTGCCAGCAGCTTAGCGGGACTAGCGGGGATATACGGGGGCAATGAGCAGTTCTTC. Translated: CASSLAGLAGIYGGNEQFF. The full variable domain, completed using reference TRBV7-2 and TRBJ2-1, is GAGVSQSPSNKVTEKGKDVELRCDPISGHTALYWYRQSLGQGLEFLIYFQGNSAPDKSGLPSDRFSAERTGGSVSTLTIQRTQQEDSAVYLCASSLAGLAGIYGGNEQFFGPGTRLTVL.

This clone has more than one count but fewer than ten. The chain recombines TRBV2 with TRBJ1-5; tentative D call: TRBD1 (6 bases). CDR1 is SNHLY, CDR2 FYNNEI, per germline. The CDR3 spans 13 residues. The V gene lost 7 bases and the J gene lost 7 bases, with 14 bases spanning the gap. CDR3 bases: TGTGCCAGCAAACCAGGGGCAGAGCAGCCCCAGCATTTT. Encoded protein: CASKPGAEQPQHF.

A few counts support this clone. V and J are TRBV4-1 and TRBJ2-2, with 10 bases aligning to TRBD1. Germline loops: CDR1 MGHRA, CDR2 YSYEKL. The CDR3 has 15 residues. V was pared by 1 base and J by 5 bases, with 1 base of the junction left unmatched. The CDR3 region is CASSQGQGATGELFF. Here the CDR3 DNA reads TGCGCCAGCAGCCAAGGACAGGGGGCAACCGGGGAGCTGTTTTTT.